The 17 T cell receptor beta chains given below trace back to one sample, sequenced in a study of cytomegalovirus exposure and HLA in healthy donors. The assay was immunoSEQ multiplex PCR, and TCRdb's table has in-frame clones only and misses some. This table holds 200,000 to 250,000 clones, around 86% found once. The specimen was PBMCs. The source of these receptors is a woman in her late teens or twenties in good health and CMV-seropositive.

The rearrangement links TRBV10-2 to TRBJ1-5; D is possibly TRBD1 (5 bases). CDR1 WSHSY and CDR2 SAAADI come from the germline V gene. This CDR3 has 15 residues. V was trimmed by 2 bases and J by 7 bases, leaving 15 bases between them. The CDR3 region has the DNA TGCGCCAGCAGTGAGAAGGGGCTCACGGCACAGCCCCAGCATTTT. Its translation: CASSEKGLTAQPQHF.

The rearrangement uses TRBV15 and TRBJ2-4; 7 bases map to TRBD2. This CDR3 is 17 amino acids long. Germline CDR1 LNHNV, CDR2 YYDKDF (reference sequence). The V and J ends lost 1 base and 2 bases, in that order; junction bases with no gene match: 8. CDR3 loop: CATSRGPREITKNIQYF. For the CDR3, the DNA is TGTGCCACCAGCAGAGGTCCGCGGGAGATAACCAAAAACATTCAGTACTTC.

The V and J genes are TRBV5-4 and TRBJ2-2, with D perhaps matching TRBD2 (6 bases). CDR1 and CDR2 from the germline V gene are SGHNT and YYREEE (reference sequence). The CDR3 is 17 amino acids. The ends were cut back, 3 bases at V and 5 bases at J, with 20 bases in the middle. The CDR3 spells CASSSGASGLRTGELFF. DNA of the CDR3: TGTGCCAGCAGCTCGGGTGCGAGCGGACTACGAACCGGGGAGCTGTTTTTT.

The chain carries TRBV5-1 and TRBJ1-1, with a tentative D call TRBD1 (5 bases). Trimming removed 1 base from V and 5 bases from J, with 12 bases in between. Germline CDR1 and CDR2: SGHRS and YFSETQ. This CDR3 has 14 amino acids. CDR3: CASSLRQYNTEAFF. CDR3 DNA sequence: TGCGCCAGCAGCTTGAGACAGTACAATACTGAAGCTTTCTTT.

The chain carries TRBV9 and TRBJ2-1; 8 bases are shared with TRBD2. The germline CDR1 and CDR2 sequences are SGDLS and YYNGEE. The CDR3 length is 16 residues. Trimming removed 1 base from V and 5 bases from J; junction bases left unmatched: 8. CDR3 nucleotides: TGTGCCAGCAGCGTATTCGGAGCGGGAGAGAACAATGAGCAGTTCTTC. Translation gives CASSVFGAGENNEQFF. The full variable domain, completed using reference TRBV9 and TRBJ2-1, is DSGVTQTPKHLITATGQRVTLRCSPRSGDLSVYWYQQSLDQGLQFLIQYYNGEERAKGNILERFSAQQFPDLHSELNLSSLELGDSALYFCASSVFGAGENNEQFFGPGTRLTVL.

This chain joins TRBV5-1 and TRBJ1-2, with D unresolved. V lost 4 bases to trimming and J lost 6 bases, with 16 bases between them. Germline CDR1 is SGHRS and CDR2 is YFSETQ. This CDR3 has 14 amino acids. CDR3 DNA sequence: TGCGCCAGCAGCCCGACCAGGAGGAAGGATGGCTACACCTTC. This translates into CASSPTRRKDGYTF.

This chain uses TRBV4-1 with TRBJ2-1; tentative D call: TRBD1 (5 bases). Per the germline V gene, CDR1 is MGHRA and CDR2 is YSYEKL. Trimming shortened V by 4 bases and J by 2 bases, and 15 bases separated the two germline ends. There are 16 residues in the CDR3. The CDR3 spells CASSPLGLQPYNEQFF. CDR3 DNA sequence: TGCGCCAGCAGCCCCCTGGGGCTCCAGCCCTACAATGAGCAGTTCTTC.

The chain combines TRBV4-1 with TRBJ2-2; 12 bases line up with TRBD2. The CDR3 has 20 amino acids. Germline loops: CDR1 MGHRA, CDR2 YSYEKL. V gave up 1 base and J gave up 2 bases; unmatched junction bases: 11. The CDR3 spells CASSQARLGLAGLNTGELFF. The CDR3 DNA reads TGCGCCAGCAGCCAAGCTAGGCTAGGACTAGCGGGGTTAAACACCGGGGAGCTGTTTTTT.

This sequence joins TRBV5-6 and TRBJ1-2; 7 bases are shared with TRBD1. Germline lookup yields CDR1 SGHDT and CDR2 YYEEEE. The CDR3 totals 16 residues. Losses at the gene ends were 4 bases for V and 1 base for J; bases not matched to a gene: 10. The CDR3 region is CASSPSRGGVNYGYTF. CDR3 bases: TGTGCCAGCAGCCCTAGTAGAGGGGGCGTTAACTATGGCTACACCTTC. The variable domain in full, completed from reference TRBV5-6 and TRBJ1-2, reads DAGVTQSPTHLIKTRGQQVTLRCSPKSGHDTVSWYQQALGQGPQFIFQYYEEEERQRGNFPDRFSGHQFPNYSSELNVNALLLGDSALYLCASSPSRGGVNYGYTFGSGTRLTVV.

The chain combines TRBV27 with TRBJ2-7; a possible D gene is TRBD2 (6 bases). Trimming removed 2 bases at V and 5 bases at J, with 22 bases between. The CDR3 sequence is 17 residues long. CDR1 MNHEY and CDR2 SMNVEV come from the germline V gene (reference sequence). The CDR3 DNA reads TGTGCCAGCAGTTTAGTCCCCGGGGTTAGTAGCGGTCACGAGCAGTACTTC. It codes for CASSLVPGVSSGHEQYF.

The CDR3 coding sequence is TGTGCCAGCAGCGTACTAAAGCGGGTTTACAATGAGCAGTTCTTC. Translated: CASSVLKRVYNEQFF. The chain couples TRBV4-2 to TRBJ2-1; D possibly corresponds to TRBD2 (6 bases). V lost 5 bases, J lost 4 bases, and 15 bases lay in between. Per germline, CDR1 LGHNA and CDR2 YNFKEQ. The CDR3 totals 15 residues.

The V and J genes are TRBV30 and TRBJ1-5; the D is unclear. Germline CDR1 reads GTSNPN; CDR2 reads SVGIG (reference sequence). CDR3 length: 12 amino acids. The V end lost 2 bases, the J end lost 11 bases, and 13 bases lay between the germline ends. CDR3 protein: CAWSTSIQSQHF. As DNA, the CDR3 is TGTGCCTGGAGTACCTCCATCCAGTCCCAGCATTTT.

The chain links TRBV7-9 to TRBJ1-1, with 8 bases identical to TRBD1. The V gene's germline CDR1 is SEHNR and CDR2 FQNEAQ (reference sequence). The CDR3 is made up of 15 amino acids. V gave up 5 bases and J gave up 5 bases; unmatched junction bases: 10. The CDR3 here is CASSPAQGAFTEAFF. CDR3 nucleotides: TGTGCCAGCAGCCCCGCCCAGGGGGCGTTTACTGAAGCTTTCTTT.

The rearrangement links TRBV10-3 to TRBJ1-1; D gene unclear. This CDR3 has 12 residues. V was clipped by 4 bases and J by 5 bases, with 8 bases between them. Germline CDR1 and CDR2: ENHRY and SYGVKD. In DNA form, the CDR3 reads TGTGCCATCAGTGTTGGAGAAACTGAAGCTTTCTTT. Translation gives CAISVGETEAFF.

The chain couples TRBV11-2 to TRBJ1-1; D might be TRBD1 (5 bases). This CDR3 has 14 amino acids. Germline lookup yields CDR1 SGHAT and CDR2 FQNNGV. V was cut by 2 bases and J by 3 bases, with 10 bases left in between. CDR3 in DNA: TGTGCCAGCAGCTTATACGGGGGACACACTGAAGCTTTCTTT. The encoded protein is CASSLYGGHTEAFF.

This chain connects TRBV27 to TRBJ2-2, with 13 bases that match TRBD2. The CDR3 loop spans 19 amino acids. Losses at the gene ends were 5 bases for V and 4 bases for J; bases not matched to a gene: 13. Germline CDR1 MNHEY, CDR2 SMNVEV (reference sequence). The CDR3 region has the DNA TGTGCCAGCAGTCCATCGGCCGGACTAGCGGGAGTTCTCACCGGGGAGCTGTTTTTT. Protein sequence: CASSPSAGLAGVLTGELFF.

The rearrangement uses TRBV30 and TRBJ2-7; D possibly corresponds to TRBD2 (6 bases). Trimming removed 5 bases from V and 5 bases from J, with 16 bases in between. Germline V gives CDR1 GTSNPN, CDR2 SVGIG (reference sequence). The CDR3 length is 13 residues. The CDR3 region is CAWLAGGTDEQYF. CDR3 nucleotides: TGTGCCTGGTTGGCCGGGGGTACCGACGAGCAGTACTTC.